A single sample is the source of the 18 T cell receptor beta chains below, sequenced in a study of T cells in Graves' hyperthyroidism and ophthalmopathy. Researchers took RNA transcripts and amplified the TCR beta CDR3 regions from them. Using the HTBI primer set, a first-round RT-PCR was run on the TCR CDR3. MiXCR was run by TCRdb on the multiplex PCR reads, yielding one entry per CDR3 protein. Among fewer than 800,000 distinct CDR3 sequences listed, around 17% were seen once. The sample consisted of blood. All receptors derive from a man in his late teens or twenties with Graves' hyperthyroidism.

This clonotype has a count of ten or more. The rearrangement joins TRBV2 to TRBJ2-5; 8 nucleotides align to TRBD2. The length of the CDR3 is 13 residues. The junction had 4 bases not matched to a gene; V was cut back by 4 bases and J by 6 bases. Per germline, CDR1 SNHLY and CDR2 FYNNEI. CDR3 loop: CASSGAGVKTQYF. CDR3 DNA: TGTGCCAGCAGTGGAGCGGGAGTGAAGACCCAGTACTTC.

This clonotype was counted between two and nine times. The rearrangement uses TRBV28 and TRBJ2-1; D perhaps matches TRBD2 (5 bases). CDR3 length: 16 amino acids. Deletions cut 4 bases from V and 0 bases from J, with 13 bases between. Germline V gives CDR1 MDHEN, CDR2 SYDVKM. CDR3: CASSSWTPSSYNEQFF. The DNA of the CDR3 is TGTGCCAGCAGTTCATGGACTCCTAGCTCCTACAATGAGCAGTTCTTC. Combining the CDR3 with reference TRBV28 and TRBJ2-1 gives the whole variable domain DVKVTQSSRYLVKRTGEKVFLECVQDMDHENMFWYRQDPGLGLRLIYFSYDVKMKEKGDIPEGYSVSREKKERFSLILESASTNQTSMYLCASSSWTPSSYNEQFFGPGTRLTVL.

In this sample, this clonotype turned up a few times. This chain links TRBV7-9 with TRBJ1-6; weak D call: TRBD1 (5 bases). V shed 2 bases and J shed 7 bases, with 18 bases lying between them. CDR1 and CDR2 from the germline V gene are SEHNR and FQNEAQ (reference sequence). This CDR3 is 17 amino acids long. CDR3 sequence reads: CASSLLSTGTGNSPLHF. The DNA for the CDR3 is TGTGCCAGCAGCTTACTATCGACCGGGACTGGGAATTCACCCCTCCACTTT.

A few counts support this clonotype. J is TRBJ2-7 and V is TRBV27, with D perhaps assigned TRBD1 or TRBD2 (5 bases each). This CDR3 has 13 residues. The V end lost 6 bases, the J end lost 5 bases, and 14 bases lay between the germline ends. CDR1 is MNHEY and CDR2 is SMNVEV in the germline V gene (reference sequence). The CDR3 bases are TGTGCCAGCAGCCGGGGCCCCGAGGACGAGCAGTACTTC. Protein: CASSRGPEDEQYF.

The chain's CDR3 is CASSAVRDRQETQYF. CDR3 nucleotides: TGTGCCAGCAGTGCCGTCCGGGACAGGCAAGAGACCCAGTACTTC. J is TRBJ2-5 and V is TRBV25-1, with 8 nucleotides matching TRBD1. The germline V gene has CDR1 MGHDK and CDR2 SYGVNS. V lost 4 bases to trimming and J lost 2 bases; unmatched junction nucleotides: 6. The CDR3 covers 15 residues. Complete variable domain (other parts from reference TRBV25-1 and TRBJ2-5): EADIYQTPRYLVIGTGKKITLECSQTMGHDKMYWYQQDPGMELHLIHYSYGVNSTEKGDLSSESTVSRIRTEHFPLTLESARPSHTSQYLCASSAVRDRQETQYFGPGTRLLVL.

This clonotype was counted ten times or more. V and J are TRBV27 and TRBJ2-5; TRBD2 matches at 7 bases. V gave up 5 bases and J gave up 5 bases; unmatched junction bases: 5. CDR3 length: 13 residues. Germline V gene sequence: CDR1 MNHEY, CDR2 SMNVEV (reference sequence). The CDR3 DNA reads as TGTGCCAGCAGTGGCGGGAGAAGGGAGACCCAGTACTTC. As protein: CASSGGRRETQYF.

In nucleotides, the CDR3 is TGTGCCAGCAGCGCGGGACTAACCCAAGAGACCCAGTACTTC. This translates into CASSAGLTQETQYF. The chain employs TRBV28 and TRBJ2-5; 7 positions match TRBD2. Germline CDR1 is MDHEN and CDR2 is SYDVKM. CDR3 length: 14 amino acids. V gave up 6 bases and J gave up 1 base; unmatched junction bases: 5. Full variable domain (remainder filled in from reference TRBV28 and TRBJ2-5): DVKVTQSSRYLVKRTGEKVFLECVQDMDHENMFWYRQDPGLGLRLIYFSYDVKMKEKGDIPEGYSVSREKKERFSLILESASTNQTSMYLCASSAGLTQETQYFGPGTRLLVL.

In this sample, this clonotype turned up a few times. V usage is TRBV9 and J usage is TRBJ2-2; perhaps TRBD2 as D (6 bases). The CDR3 consists of 13 residues. V was pared by 3 bases and J by 6 bases, with 9 bases between. CDR1 is SGDLS, CDR2 YYNGEE, per germline. CDR3 nucleotides: TGTGCCAGCAGCGAGGGAGGTTCCGGGGAGCTGTTTTTT. Its protein product is CASSEGGSGELFF.

In this sample, this clonotype turned up a few times. The chain links TRBV6-2 or TRBV6-3 to TRBJ2-7; perhaps TRBD2 as D (6 bases). The germline gives CDR1 MNHEY, CDR2 SVGEGT. The CDR3 loop spans 16 amino acids. The ends were cut back, 6 bases at V and 5 bases at J, with 23 bases in the middle. As DNA, the CDR3 is TGTGCCAGCAGGACGGTCGGGAGTCCCGGTTGGAACGAGCAGTACTTC. This codes for CASRTVGSPGWNEQYF.

This clonotype has more than one count but fewer than ten. The chain uses TRBV19 and TRBJ1-1, with D perhaps matching TRBD1 (5 bases). This CDR3 is 13 amino acids long. CDR1 and CDR2 (germline): LNHDA, SQIVND (reference sequence). Trimming stripped 3 bases from V and 8 bases from J, with 13 bases between. CDR3 loop: CASSIVGAGEAFF. CDR3 nucleotide sequence: TGTGCCAGTAGTATCGTGGGAGCAGGGGAAGCTTTCTTT.

The sample holds many counts of this clonotype. This chain links TRBV12-3 or TRBV12-4 with TRBJ1-5; the D gene is possibly TRBD1 (5 bases). The CDR3 is made up of 15 amino acids. V lost 3 bases and J lost 6, with 15 bases in between. CDR3 nucleotides: TGTGCCAGCAGTTTCCAGGGACGGTCGGGTCAGCCCCAGCATTTT. Its translation: CASSFQGRSGQPQHF.

This clonotype has just a few counts. V is TRBV7-9 and J is TRBJ1-6, with no clear D. The CDR3 has 15 residues. Germline lookup yields CDR1 SEHNR and CDR2 FQNEAQ (reference sequence). Trimming took off 1 base at V and 9 bases at J, with 13 bases between the two ends. The CDR3 coding sequence is TGTGCCAGCAGCTTAGGGACCTCGTCGGTTTCACCCCTCCACTTT. It specifies CASSLGTSSVSPLHF.

This clonotype was picked up many times. This chain connects TRBV28 to TRBJ2-7, with 8 bases aligning to TRBD2. Germline CDR1 and CDR2: MDHEN and SYDVKM. CDR3 length: 17 residues. V lost 2 bases and J lost 2; bases outside the gene matches: 11. This CDR3 is CASSLRAWREATYEQYF. The CDR3 region has the DNA TGTGCCAGCAGTTTAAGGGCATGGCGGGAGGCGACCTACGAGCAGTACTTC.

At least ten counts were recorded for this clonotype. The CDR3: CATKAGSSYNEQFF. In DNA form, the CDR3 reads TGTGCCACCAAGGCAGGGTCCTCCTACAATGAGCAGTTCTTC. The gene calls are TRBV3-1 and TRBJ2-1, with D tentatively TRBD1 (5 bases). The germline CDR1 and CDR2 sequences are LGHDT and YNNKEL (reference sequence). This CDR3 has 14 amino acids. With 10 bases removed from V and 0 bases from J, the gap between germline ends came to 13 bases.

Ten or more counts support this clonotype. J is TRBJ2-7 and V is TRBV20-1, with 12 bases that match TRBD2. V lost 3 bases, J lost 1 base, and 1 base stayed unmatched. The germline gives CDR1 DFQATT, CDR2 SNEGSKA (reference sequence). This CDR3 is 14 amino acids long. CDR3 sequence reads: CSARTSGRSYEQYF. CDR3 sequence (DNA): TGCAGTGCTAGGACTAGCGGGAGATCCTACGAGCAGTACTTC.

The chain employs TRBV4-3 and TRBJ2-7; 13 bases are a match to TRBD2. Germline trimming cut 4 bases from V and 0 bases from J; bases unmatched to any gene: 9. The CDR3 has 18 residues. In germline, CDR1 is LGHNA, CDR2 YSLEER. The CDR3 loop is CASSRQLAGGTNSYEQYF. Written as DNA, the CDR3 is TGCGCCAGCAGCCGCCAACTAGCGGGAGGGACTAACTCCTACGAGCAGTACTTC.

This clonotype occurred a few times. The chain is built from TRBV5-1 and TRBJ2-3; no definite D call. The CDR3 is made up of 15 amino acids. CDR1 is SGHRS and CDR2 is YFSETQ in the germline V gene. V was trimmed by 4 bases and J by 4 bases, leaving 16 bases between them. The chain's CDR3 is CASSVGGVGPDTQYF. For the CDR3, the DNA is TGCGCCAGCAGCGTTGGCGGAGTTGGCCCAGATACGCAGTATTTT.

CDR3 protein: CASSSFSADPGFF. In nucleotides, the CDR3 is TGTGCCAGCAGCTCCTTTTCAGCGGACCCGGGTTTCTTC. The V and J genes are TRBV7-9 and TRBJ2-1, with D perhaps TRBD2 (5 bases). Trimming removed 4 bases from V and 16 bases from J, with 20 bases in between. There are 13 residues in the CDR3. Germline V gives CDR1 SEHNR, CDR2 FQNEAQ (reference sequence).